Listed here are 17 T cell receptor beta chains from one sample, sequenced in a study of blood T cells in healthy people across ages. With a J-beta primer mix and a sample-barcoded 5' primer, a second PCR ran roughly 6 to 12 cycles. TCRdb re-called the 5' RACE reads with MiXCR, one entry per CDR3 protein. The sample lists roughly 1.9 million distinct CDR3 sequences, 30% to 40% occurring once. Sample: blood. These TCRs come from a human donor in good health.

This clonotype was counted between two and nine times. The gene calls are TRBV27 and TRBJ2-2, with a possible D match to TRBD1 (6 bases). The CDR3 runs 16 residues. In germline, CDR1 is MNHEY, CDR2 SMNVEV (reference sequence). V lost 2 bases and J 9 bases, leaving 19 bases between the germline ends. The CDR3 spells CASSLGQGTSRRELFF. In DNA form, the CDR3 reads TGTGCCAGCAGTTTAGGGCAGGGGACGAGTAGAAGGGAGCTGTTTTTT.

The chain is built from TRBV6-6 and TRBJ2-2; no clear D gene. The germline V gene encodes CDR1 MNHNY and CDR2 SVGAGI (reference sequence). The ends were cut back, 0 bases at V and 6 bases at J, with 8 bases in the middle. This CDR3 has 14 residues. The CDR3 nucleotides are TGTGCCAGCAGTTACTCGAAATGGCCCGGGGAGCTGTTTTTT. This translates into CASSYSKWPGELFF.

V usage is TRBV20-1 and J usage is TRBJ2-7; D ambiguous. From germline, CDR1 is DFQATT and CDR2 SNEGSKA (reference sequence). This CDR3 comprises 13 residues. The V end lost 2 bases, the J end lost 0 bases, and 8 bases lay between the germline ends. The CDR3 loop reads CSARPYSSYEQYF. CDR3 sequence (DNA): TGCAGTGCTAGACCGTACAGCTCCTACGAGCAGTACTTC.

This clonotype was detected a few times. This sequence joins TRBV29-1 and TRBJ2-1, with 15 bases matching TRBD2. The CDR3 is 15 amino acids. Germline loops: CDR1 SQVTM, CDR2 ANQGSEA. The ends lost 7 bases at V and 5 bases at J; junction bases unmatched: 6. In nucleotides, the CDR3 is TGCAGCGCTCGGACTAGCGGGGGGGATAACAATGAGCAGTTCTTC. Translated, it gives CSARTSGGDNNEQFF.

The rearrangement uses TRBV7-8 and TRBJ2-1, with D possibly called TRBD1 or TRBD2 (7 bases each). The CDR3 consists of 16 residues. In germline, CDR1 is SGHVS, CDR2 FQNEAQ. Between the trimmed V and J ends, which lost 7 bases and 7 bases, there was a span of 23 bases. This CDR3 reads CASIEGIGGGGNEQFF. As DNA, the CDR3 is TGTGCCAGCATAGAAGGGATAGGGGGCGGGGGAAATGAGCAGTTCTTC. Variable domain in full (rest from reference TRBV7-8 and TRBJ2-1): GAGVSQSPRYKVAKRGQDVALRCDPISGHVSLFWYQQALGQGPEFLTYFQNEAQLDKSGLPSDRFFAERPEGSVSTLKIQRTQQEDSAVYLCASIEGIGGGGNEQFFGPGTRLTVL.

The chain employs TRBV29-1 and TRBJ2-4; 8 bases are shared with TRBD2. Losses at the gene ends were 0 bases for V and 13 bases for J; bases not matched to a gene: 5. CDR1 SQVTM and CDR2 ANQGSEA come from the germline V gene. The CDR3 has 12 residues. The CDR3 protein is CSVEDTGGEQYF. CDR3 DNA: TGCAGCGTTGAAGATACGGGAGGGGAGCAGTACTTC.

This sequence joins TRBV20-1 and TRBJ2-1; D may match TRBD1 or TRBD2 (5 bases each). The ends were cut back, 7 bases at V and 0 bases at J, with 10 bases in the middle. Germline-derived CDR1 and CDR2 are DFQATT and SNEGSKA (reference sequence). The CDR3 has 13 residues. This chain's CDR3 is CSVPGSSYNEQFF. CDR3 in DNA: TGCAGTGTTCCAGGGAGCTCCTACAATGAGCAGTTCTTC.

This chain connects TRBV27 to TRBJ2-7; D is undetermined. The CDR3 covers 16 residues. V was trimmed by 8 bases and J by 3 bases, leaving 23 bases between them. Germline assignment: CDR1 MNHEY and CDR2 SMNVEV (reference sequence). The CDR3 coding sequence is TGTGCCAGCCCCCCGGGCAAGACCAAATCCCGCTACGAGCAGTACTTC. The encoded protein is CASPPGKTKSRYEQYF.

V usage is TRBV24-1 and J usage is TRBJ2-7; TRBD1 matches 7 bases. The CDR3 runs 14 residues. The germline CDR1 and CDR2 sequences are KGHDR and SFDVKD. Unmatched junction bases numbered 12, after V lost 9 bases and J lost 5 bases. The CDR3 sequence: CATATGDLDNEQYF. In DNA form, the CDR3 reads TGTGCCACCGCTACAGGGGATTTGGACAACGAGCAGTACTTC.

This clonotype came up a few times. The rearrangement links TRBV7-2 to TRBJ2-1; D is unresolved. The CDR3 runs 14 residues. With 3 bases removed from V and 9 bases from J, the gap between germline ends came to 15 bases. Germline V CDR1 and CDR2: SGHTA, FQGNSA. The CDR3 bases are TGTGCCAGCAGCTTCTACCCTAGGCGTGGTGAGCAGTTCTTC. It is translated as CASSFYPRRGEQFF.

This clonotype was detected ten times or more. The rearrangement joins TRBV20-1 to TRBJ1-5, with unresolved D. The germline V and J ends were trimmed by 3 bases and 3 bases, with 9 bases remaining between them. Looked up from germline, CDR1 is DFQATT and CDR2 is SNEGSKA (reference sequence). CDR3 length: 13 amino acids. CDR3 in amino acids: CSASSQTNQPQHF. The CDR3, as DNA: TGCAGTGCTAGTTCACAGACCAATCAGCCCCAGCATTTT.

The J gene is TRBJ2-7, the V gene TRBV24-1; 12 bases are shared with TRBD1. There are 17 residues in the CDR3. Germline CDR1 is KGHDR and CDR2 is SFDVKD. V shed 3 bases, J shed 0 bases, and the junction held 5 bases outside the gene matches. CDR3 residues: CATSDRPGQGASYEQYF. The CDR3 bases are TGTGCCACCAGTGATCGACCGGGACAGGGGGCCTCCTACGAGCAGTACTTC.

The genes are TRBV12-3 or TRBV12-4 and TRBJ1-5; D is ambiguous. Trimming pared 3 bases from V and 0 bases from J, leaving 12 bases between. This CDR3 contains 16 residues. CDR3 nucleotide sequence: TGTGCCAGCAGTTTCGCCCGGTTTTATAGCAATCAGCCCCAGCATTTT. This sequence encodes CASSFARFYSNQPQHF.

The rearrangement uses TRBV5-4 and TRBJ2-1, with a possible D match to TRBD2 (7 bases). The CDR3 has 15 amino acids. The germline CDR1 and CDR2 sequences are SGHNT and YYREEE (reference sequence). The ends were cut back, 10 bases at V and 4 bases at J, with 21 bases in the middle. The CDR3 loop is CAGSASGGLYNEQFF. The CDR3 DNA follows: TGTGCCGGGTCCGCGTCGGGGGGCCTTTACAATGAGCAGTTCTTC.

The chain uses TRBV4-3 and TRBJ1-2; possible D gene TRBD1, 5 bases. The V gene's germline CDR1 is LGHNA and CDR2 YSLEER. V was pared by 4 bases and J by 6 bases, with 15 bases between. The CDR3 contains 14 residues. The CDR3 region is CASSPPGGPHGYTF. The CDR3 DNA sequence: TGCGCCAGCAGCCCCCCTGGGGGACCTCATGGCTACACCTTC.

J is TRBJ1-2 and V is TRBV10-3, with D uncertain. Germline V CDR1 and CDR2: ENHRY, SYGVKD. The CDR3 spans 15 residues. The V end lost 0 bases, the J end lost 4 bases, and 12 bases lay between the germline ends. The DNA for the CDR3 is TGTGCCATCAGTGAGTCGGGAGACAATACCTATGGCTACACCTTC. Translating it yields CAISESGDNTYGYTF.

The rearrangement joins TRBV7-3 to TRBJ1-1; the D is unclear. V was pared by 4 bases and J by 10 bases, with 19 bases between. The CDR3 consists of 14 residues. Germline V lookup: CDR1 SGHTA, CDR2 FQGTGA. CDR3 nucleotide sequence: TGTGCCAGCAGCTCCCCCCCGGGCGGGGTTGGAGCTTTCTTT. Encoded protein: CASSSPPGGVGAFF.